Below are 17 T cell receptor beta chains sequenced from a single sample in a study of cytomegalovirus exposure and HLA in healthy donors. PCR primers comprised 60 Vbeta and 13 Jbeta primers. The protocol was immunoSEQ multiplex PCR, while the TCRdb copy is restricted to in-frame clones and leaves out a portion. The sample carries about 160,000 clones, roughly 66% recorded once. Sequencing was done on a sample of PBMCs. All receptors come from a woman aged 18 to 35 in good health and CMV-seronegative.

The chain uses TRBV4-1 and TRBJ1-3; the D gene is possibly TRBD1 (5 bases). Germline V gene data show CDR1 as MGHRA and CDR2 as YSYEKL. V was trimmed by 1 base and J by 2 bases, leaving 18 bases between them. The CDR3 extends over 18 amino acids. The CDR3 sequence is CASSQGAASRGAGNTIYF. In DNA, the CDR3 is TGCGCCAGCAGCCAAGGGGCCGCGAGTCGGGGGGCTGGAAACACCATATATTTT.

V is TRBV15 and J is TRBJ1-5; TRBD1 might be the D (5 bases). The germline CDR1 and CDR2 sequences are LNHNV and YYDKDF (reference sequence). This CDR3 spans 13 amino acids. The germline V and J ends were trimmed by 7 bases and 4 bases, with 11 bases remaining between them. The CDR3 DNA sequence: TGTGCCACCACCGAGCAGGGTAATCAGCCCCAGCATTTT. Protein: CATTEQGNQPQHF. The full variable domain, its missing parts supplied by reference TRBV15 and TRBJ1-5, is DAMVIQNPRYQVTQFGKPVTLSCSQTLNHNVMYWYQQKSSQAPKLLFHYYDKDFNNEADTPDNFQSRRPNTSFCFLDIRSPGLGDTAMYLCATTEQGNQPQHFGDGTRLSIL.

V is TRBV7-2 and J is TRBJ2-7; 13 bases map to TRBD2. The V gene end was trimmed by 3 bases and the J gene end by 6 bases; junction bases not matched to a gene: 5. The CDR3 has 15 residues. Germline lookup yields CDR1 SGHTA and CDR2 FQGNSA. In DNA form, the CDR3 reads TGTGCCAGCAGCTTCGGACTAGCGGGAGTCAGCGAGCAGTACGTC. It is translated as CASSFGLAGVSEQYV.

The rearrangement joins TRBV27 to TRBJ2-1; D is ambiguous. In germline, CDR1 is MNHEY, CDR2 SMNVEV (reference sequence). The CDR3 length is 12 residues. V was shortened by 6 bases and J by 2 bases, with 5 bases between the two germline ends. The CDR3 spells CASSRTYNEQFF. CDR3 sequence (DNA): TGTGCCAGCAGCCGTACCTACAATGAGCAGTTCTTC.

The chain uses TRBV27 and TRBJ2-5; 14 nucleotides match TRBD2. Trimming cost V 4 bases and J 7 bases; bases outside gene matches: 8. This CDR3 has 16 residues. The germline CDR1 and CDR2 sequences are MNHEY and SMNVEV (reference sequence). In DNA form, the CDR3 reads TGTGCCAGCAGTTATCGGACTAGCGGGAGGATTGGGACCCAGTACTTC. Its translation is CASSYRTSGRIGTQYF.

The gene calls are TRBV27 and TRBJ1-5; D is possibly TRBD1 (5 bases). CDR1 and CDR2 (germline): MNHEY, SMNVEV (reference sequence). This CDR3 region has 15 residues. Trimming took off 0 bases at V and 5 bases at J, with 11 bases between the two ends. CDR3 in amino acids: CASSLSGGRYQPQHF. CDR3 DNA sequence: TGTGCCAGCAGTTTATCCGGGGGACGTTATCAGCCCCAGCATTTT.

The V and J genes are TRBV5-1 and TRBJ1-3; tentatively, D is TRBD1 (5 bases). The CDR3 consists of 16 residues. V was trimmed by 0 bases and J by 0 bases, leaving 10 bases between them. The germline gives CDR1 SGHRS, CDR2 YFSETQ. This CDR3 is CASSLGLGASGNTIYF. The CDR3, as DNA: TGCGCCAGCAGCTTGGGACTAGGGGCCTCTGGAAACACCATATATTTT.

This clone was counted a few times. Mismatch with germline at one junction end may stem from a read error. J is TRBJ1-2 and V is TRBV4-3; D ambiguous. The CDR3 is 15 amino acids. Germline values: CDR1 LGHNA, CDR2 YSLEER. CDR3 bases: TGCACCAGCAGCGAAGCCTTCTCCCCAGCGGATGGCTACACCTTC. This encodes CTSSEAFSPADGYTF.

The chain uses TRBV2 and TRBJ2-1, with TRBD2 as a possible D gene (5 bases). Germline V lookup: CDR1 SNHLY, CDR2 FYNNEI. The V end was cut by 8 bases, the J end by 5 bases, with 19 bases between. CDR3 length: 15 residues. The CDR3 sequence: CASRRSGFGNNEQFF. In DNA form, the CDR3 reads TGTGCCAGCCGGAGGTCGGGGTTTGGGAACAATGAGCAGTTCTTC.

This clone has more than one count but fewer than ten. V is TRBV4-1 and J is TRBJ2-6; 12 nucleotides agree with TRBD1. Losses at the gene ends were 0 bases for V and 0 bases for J; bases not matched to a gene: 3. This CDR3 is built from 19 residues. The germline V gene encodes CDR1 MGHRA and CDR2 YSYEKL. The CDR3, as DNA: TGCGCCAGCAGCCAAGATGGGACAGGGGGCTTCTCTGGGGCCAACGTCCTGACTTTC. Amino acid sequence: CASSQDGTGGFSGANVLTF.

Concerning this clone: Other nucleotide sequences in the sample specify the same CDR3. This chain uses TRBV11-2 with TRBJ2-7; TRBD1 aligns across 7 bases. The CDR3 has 14 amino acids. The germline V gene encodes CDR1 SGHAT and CDR2 FQNNGV. The V segment lost 1 base and the J segment 4 bases; nucleotides outside the gene matches: 4. In DNA form, the CDR3 reads TGTGCCAGCAGCTTAGGGACAGGACTTTACGAGCAGTACGTC. It is translated as CASSLGTGLYEQYV.

The V and J genes are TRBV11-3 and TRBJ2-2, with D possibly being TRBD2 (6 bases). V was shortened by 1 base and J by 0 bases, with 9 bases between the two germline ends. The CDR3 is 16 amino acids. CDR1 SGHNT and CDR2 YENEEA come from the germline V gene. The CDR3 spells CASSLAWGANTGELFF. DNA for the CDR3: TGTGCCAGCAGCTTAGCTTGGGGGGCGAACACCGGGGAGCTGTTTTTT.

The chain combines TRBV15 with TRBJ2-4; D perhaps matches TRBD1 (6 bases). The V gene's germline CDR1 is LNHNV and CDR2 YYDKDF (reference sequence). V lost 1 base and J 10 bases, leaving 20 bases between the germline ends. This CDR3 is built from 16 residues. The CDR3 loop is CATSRAQNRDTQIQYF. Here the CDR3 DNA reads TGTGCCACCAGCAGAGCCCAGAACCGGGACACCCAAATTCAGTACTTC.

The chain uses TRBV2 and TRBJ1-2; a possible D gene is TRBD1 (6 bases). V dropped 2 bases and J dropped 5 bases, with 18 bases sitting between them. From germline, CDR1 is SNHLY and CDR2 FYNNEI. CDR3 size: 16 residues. CDR3 bases: TGTGCCAGCAGTGAATCCGGCCGACAGGAGCATTATGGCTACACCTTC. It specifies CASSESGRQEHYGYTF.

The V and J genes are TRBV5-1 and TRBJ1-5; D uncertain. Deletions cut 0 bases from V and 0 bases from J, with 4 bases between. The CDR3 runs 14 residues. Germline loops: CDR1 SGHRS, CDR2 YFSETQ. CDR3 in DNA: TGCGCCAGCAGCTTGGACGGTAGCAATCAGCCCCAGCATTTT. Its protein product is CASSLDGSNQPQHF. The variable domain in full, completed from reference TRBV5-1 and TRBJ1-5, reads KAGVTQTPRYLIKTRGQQVTLSCSPISGHRSVSWYQQTPGQGLQFLFEYFSETQRNKGNFPGRFSGRQFSNSRSEMNVSTLELGDSALYLCASSLDGSNQPQHFGDGTRLSIL.

V gene TRBV5-1 combines with J gene TRBJ1-1, with TRBD1 identical over 7 bases. Germline CDR1 and CDR2: SGHRS and YFSETQ. CDR3 length equals 16 residues. V trimming: 0 bases; J trimming: 0 bases; junction bases outside the gene matches: 5. The CDR3 coding sequence is TGCGCCAGCAGCTTGGGTACAGGGGTAATGAACACTGAAGCTTTCTTT. Protein: CASSLGTGVMNTEAFF.

The J gene is TRBJ1-1, the V gene TRBV15, with D possibly being TRBD1 (5 bases). Germline values: CDR1 LNHNV, CDR2 YYDKDF (reference sequence). The CDR3 loop spans 14 amino acids. V lost 0 bases and J 4 bases, leaving 9 bases between the germline ends. The chain's CDR3 is CATSREWGGTEAFF. In DNA, the CDR3 is TGTGCCACCAGCAGAGAGTGGGGGGGCACTGAAGCTTTCTTT.